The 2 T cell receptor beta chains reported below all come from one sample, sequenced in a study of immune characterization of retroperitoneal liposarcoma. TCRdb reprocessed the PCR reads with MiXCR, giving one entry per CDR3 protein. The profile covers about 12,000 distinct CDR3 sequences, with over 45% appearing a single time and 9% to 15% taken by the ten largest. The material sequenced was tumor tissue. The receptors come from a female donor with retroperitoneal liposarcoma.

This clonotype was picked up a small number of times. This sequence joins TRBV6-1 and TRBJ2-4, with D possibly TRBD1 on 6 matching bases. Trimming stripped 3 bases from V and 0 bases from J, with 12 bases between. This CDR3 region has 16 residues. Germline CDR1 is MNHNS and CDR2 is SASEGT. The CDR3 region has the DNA TGTGCCAGCAGTGATTGGACAGTACTAGCCAAAAACATTCAGTACTTC. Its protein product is CASSDWTVLAKNIQYF.

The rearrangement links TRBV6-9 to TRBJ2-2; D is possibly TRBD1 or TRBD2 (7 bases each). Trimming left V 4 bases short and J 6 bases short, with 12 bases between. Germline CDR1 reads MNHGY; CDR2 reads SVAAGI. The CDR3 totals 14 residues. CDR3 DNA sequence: TGTGCCAGCAGTTCGACAGGGAGGGCCGGGGAGCTGTTTTTT. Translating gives CASSSTGRAGELFF.